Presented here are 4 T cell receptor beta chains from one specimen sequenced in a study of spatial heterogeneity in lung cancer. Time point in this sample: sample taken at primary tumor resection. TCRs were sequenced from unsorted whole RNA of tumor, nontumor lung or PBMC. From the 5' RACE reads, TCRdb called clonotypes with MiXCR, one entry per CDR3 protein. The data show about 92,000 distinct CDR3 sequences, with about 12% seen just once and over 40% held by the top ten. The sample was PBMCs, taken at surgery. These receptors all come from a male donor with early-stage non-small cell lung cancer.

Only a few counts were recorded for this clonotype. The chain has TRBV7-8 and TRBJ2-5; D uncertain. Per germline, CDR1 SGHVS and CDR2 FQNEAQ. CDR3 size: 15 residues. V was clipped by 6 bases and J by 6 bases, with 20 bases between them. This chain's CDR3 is CASRNSPEVTKTQYF. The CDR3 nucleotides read TGTGCCAGCAGGAATAGTCCCGAGGTCACCAAGACCCAGTACTTC. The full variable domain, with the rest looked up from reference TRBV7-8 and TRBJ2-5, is GAGVSQSPRYKVAKRGQDVALRCDPISGHVSLFWYQQALGQGPEFLTYFQNEAQLDKSGLPSDRFFAERPEGSVSTLKIQRTQQEDSAVYLCASRNSPEVTKTQYFGPGTRLLVL.

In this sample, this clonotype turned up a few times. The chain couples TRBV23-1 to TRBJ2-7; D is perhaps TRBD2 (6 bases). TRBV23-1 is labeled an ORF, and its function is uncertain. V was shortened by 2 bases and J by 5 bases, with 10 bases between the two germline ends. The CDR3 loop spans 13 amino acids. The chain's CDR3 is CASSQSSGNEQYF. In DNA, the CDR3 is TGCGCCAGCAGTCAAAGTAGCGGAAACGAGCAGTACTTC.

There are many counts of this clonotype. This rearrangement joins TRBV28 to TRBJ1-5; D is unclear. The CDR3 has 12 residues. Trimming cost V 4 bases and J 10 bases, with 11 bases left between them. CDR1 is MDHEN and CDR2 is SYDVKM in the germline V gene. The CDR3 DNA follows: TGTGCCAGCAGTTACCCACCAGGACCCCAGCATTTT. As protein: CASSYPPGPQHF.

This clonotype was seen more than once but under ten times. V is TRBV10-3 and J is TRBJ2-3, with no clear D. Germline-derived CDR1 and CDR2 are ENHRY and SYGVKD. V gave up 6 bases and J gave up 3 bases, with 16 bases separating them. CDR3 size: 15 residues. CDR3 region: CAISPNPVGTDTQYF. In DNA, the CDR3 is TGTGCCATCAGCCCAAACCCCGTTGGGACAGATACGCAGTATTTT.